Below, one T cell receptor (beta chain) is given with its context. This sample was taken from a study of human T cells and chemical hapten exposure. As to time point: healthy volunteer bleed at 6 weeks. The starting material, unfractionated whole blood, was used for total RNA extraction. TCRdb re-called the RACE reads with MiXCR, one entry per CDR3 protein. The data contain tens of thousands of distinct CDR3 sequences, about 9% of them singletons. Source material: whole blood. The receptor was isolated from a male donor in good health. Some clones in this sample may be carry-over from other donors' samples.

CDR3 nucleotides: TGCAGTGCTAGAGGGGGACTAGCGATCTCCTACAATGAGCAGTTCTTC. Protein: CSARGGLAISYNEQFF. The genes are TRBV20-1 and TRBJ2-1; 10 bases match TRBD2. V shed 1 base, J shed 0 bases, and the junction held 3 bases outside the gene matches. The germline CDR1 and CDR2 sequences are DFQATT and SNEGSKA (reference sequence). The CDR3 extends over 16 amino acids.